Below are 31 T cell receptor beta chains sequenced from a single sample in a study of OX40 agonist ivuxolimab in advanced cancers. Method: immunoSEQ multiplex PCR; TCRdb's copy keeps in-frame clones and lacks some. This sample carries tens of thousands of clones, 88% of them seen once, and the ten largest clones take around 0.56%. Specimen: CD4+ or CD8+ T cells sorted from blood, collected in a trial of the OX40 agonist ivuxolimab. Every receptor here comes from an adult with an advanced solid tumor such as melanoma, head and neck, liver or kidney cancer.

This chain links TRBV21-1 with TRBJ1-5. TRBV21-1 is recorded as a pseudogene. The CDR3 runs to 15 residues. The CDR3 is CASSKSGKSNQPQHF. CDR3 coding DNA: TGTGCCAGCAGCAAATCGGGTAAATCCAATCAGCCCCAGCATTTT.

This clone was detected only once. V and J are TRBV7-9 and TRBJ1-2; 8 bases are shared with TRBD1. With 5 bases clipped from V and 4 bases from J, the junction kept 6 bases outside the gene matches. Germline V lookup: CDR1 SEHNR, CDR2 FQNEAQ (reference sequence). This CDR3 spans 14 amino acids. The CDR3 loop is CASSPGQGAYGYTF. The CDR3 bases are TGTGCCAGCAGCCCCGGACAGGGCGCCTATGGCTACACCTTC.

The chain uses TRBV7-9 and TRBJ2-3; TRBD1 aligns across 9 bases. The germline gives CDR1 SEHNR, CDR2 FQNEAQ (reference sequence). The V segment lost 6 bases and the J segment 6 bases; nucleotides outside the gene matches: 4. The CDR3 runs 13 residues. The CDR3 DNA follows: TGTGCCAGCAGGGGGACAGGGAGGGATACGCAGTATTTT. This gives the protein CASRGTGRDTQYF.

V is TRBV19 and J is TRBJ2-5; D is ambiguous. CDR3 size: 12 residues. V lost 5 bases to trimming and J lost 0 bases, with 4 bases between them. CDR1 LNHDA and CDR2 SQIVND come from the germline V gene (reference sequence). CDR3 region: CASSGYQETQYF. CDR3 DNA: TGTGCCAGTAGTGGGTACCAAGAGACCCAGTACTTC.

This clone came up once. The chain uses TRBV6-4 and TRBJ1-4, with unresolved D. The V end was cut by 5 bases, the J end by 6 bases, with 16 bases between. The CDR3 has 15 amino acids. Germline V gene lookup returns CDR1 MRHNA and CDR2 SNTAGT. Written as DNA, the CDR3 is TGTGCCAGCAGTTACAAGGTGGGGTTGGATGAAAAACTGTTTTTT. Translation: CASSYKVGLDEKLFF.

The count of this clone is one. The chain has TRBV5-5 and TRBJ1-6; TRBD1 matches 8 bases. V shed 2 bases, J shed 8 bases, and the junction held 6 bases outside the gene matches. Germline assignment: CDR1 SGHKS and CDR2 YYEKEE (reference sequence). The CDR3 contains 15 residues. The CDR3 region is CASSFAAGGYSPLHF. The CDR3 bases are TGTGCCAGCAGCTTCGCGGCAGGGGGCTATTCACCCCTCCACTTT. Looking up the rest from reference TRBV5-5 and TRBJ1-6 gives the full variable domain: DAGVTQSPTHLIKTRGQQVTLRCSPISGHKSVSWYQQVLGQGPQFIFQYYEKEERGRGNFPDRFSARQFPNYSSELNVNALLLGDSALYLCASSFAAGGYSPLHFGNGTRLTVT.

The chain couples TRBV2 to TRBJ2-5; no definite D call. CDR3 size: 13 residues. V lost 3 bases and J lost 5, with 10 bases in between. In germline, CDR1 is SNHLY, CDR2 FYNNEI. The CDR3 sequence is CASSEIRGETQYF. CDR3 bases: TGTGCCAGCAGTGAGATCCGTGGGGAGACCCAGTACTTC.

The chain is built from TRBV2 and TRBJ1-5, with TRBD1 identical over 10 bases. The V and J ends lost 5 bases and 7 bases, in that order; junction bases with no gene match: 8. The CDR3 runs to 15 residues. CDR1 and CDR2 from the germline V gene are SNHLY and FYNNEI. The chain's CDR3 is CASSWDRGVQQPQHF. The DNA for the CDR3 is TGTGCCAGCAGTTGGGACAGGGGTGTTCAGCAGCCCCAGCATTTT.

The chain joins TRBV18 to TRBJ2-1, with 7 positions matching TRBD1. The length of the CDR3 is 14 residues. Germline assignment: CDR1 KGHSH and CDR2 LQKENI. Trimming removed 3 bases from V and 5 bases from J; junction bases left unmatched: 4. This chain's CDR3 is CASSPGQQDNEQFF. The CDR3 coding sequence is TGTGCCAGCTCACCGGGACAGCAAGACAATGAGCAGTTCTTC.

This sequence joins TRBV5-6 and TRBJ1-1; unclear D gene. CDR3 length: 15 residues. The germline CDR1 and CDR2 sequences are SGHDT and YYEEEE. Trimming cost V 4 bases and J 0 bases, with 13 bases left between them. In DNA, the CDR3 is TGTGCCAGCAGCCCAGGAATGCAGATGAACACTGAAGCTTTCTTT. It encodes CASSPGMQMNTEAFF. The entire variable domain, with the rest obtained from reference TRBV5-6 and TRBJ1-1, is as follows: DAGVTQSPTHLIKTRGQQVTLRCSPKSGHDTVSWYQQALGQGPQFIFQYYEEEERQRGNFPDRFSGHQFPNYSSELNVNALLLGDSALYLCASSPGMQMNTEAFFGQGTRLTVV.

Concerning this clone: This sample also contains other DNA sequences that code for the same CDR3. The chain combines TRBV7-6 with TRBJ2-7; 9 bases are shared with TRBD1. V gave up 3 bases and J gave up 1 base; unmatched junction bases: 4. The CDR3 runs 15 residues. Germline V gives CDR1 SGHVS, CDR2 FNYEAQ. CDR3 DNA sequence: TGTGCCAGCAGCTTGGGACAGGGTCGATCCTACGAGCAGTACTTC. Residues: CASSLGQGRSYEQYF.

The CDR3 reads CASGLGLAGGLDTDTQYF. CDR3 DNA: TGTGCTAGTGGTTTGGGACTAGCGGGGGGACTAGACACAGATACGCAGTATTTT. V and J are TRBV12-5 and TRBJ2-3, with 13 bases lining up with TRBD2. CDR1 and CDR2 (germline): LGHNT, FRNRAP. The CDR3 runs to 18 residues. Trimming at V came to 1 base and at J to 2 bases, leaving 6 bases not matched to a gene. The entire variable domain, with the rest obtained from reference TRBV12-5 and TRBJ2-3, is as follows: DARVTQTPRHKVTEMGQEVTMRCQPILGHNTVFWYRQTMMQGLELLAYFRNRAPLDDSGMPKDRFSAEMPDATLATLKIQPSEPRDSAVYFCASGLGLAGGLDTDTQYFGPGTRLTVL.

This chain connects TRBV19 to TRBJ1-3; D unclear. In germline, CDR1 is LNHDA, CDR2 SQIVND (reference sequence). The V end lost 7 bases, the J end lost 4 bases, and 11 bases lay between the germline ends. The CDR3 is 13 amino acids. The CDR3 reads CASIRAAGNTIYF. The CDR3 DNA is TGTGCCAGTATAAGAGCGGCCGGAAACACCATATATTTT.

The chain links TRBV18 to TRBJ2-7; possible D gene TRBD2, 6 bases. Between the trimmed V and J ends, which lost 3 bases and 7 bases, there was a span of 16 bases. The CDR3 has 14 residues. CDR1 is KGHSH, CDR2 LQKENI, per germline. The CDR3 DNA sequence: TGTGCCAGCTCACCCTCCCTAGCGATAGGTGAGCAGTACTTC. Its translation: CASSPSLAIGEQYF.

This clone is medium-sized by share. The V call is TRBV28, the J call TRBJ1-2, with D perhaps TRBD1 (6 bases). The CDR3 extends over 14 amino acids. V lost 7 bases and J lost 4, with 16 bases in between. Germline V lookup: CDR1 MDHEN, CDR2 SYDVKM. The CDR3 DNA reads TGTGCCAGCAATCTGGGGGCGCGGCCCTATGGCTACACCTTC. Its translation is CASNLGARPYGYTF.

The chain has TRBV21-1 and TRBJ1-2; the D segment call TRBD1 is taken from the table without a DNA check. TRBV21-1 is a pseudogene locus. The CDR3 is made up of 12 amino acids. The CDR3 spells CASSTFPDRYPF. The CDR3 DNA follows: TGTGCCAGCAGCACATTCCCGGACAGGTACCCCTTC.

The chain recombines TRBV7-8 with TRBJ2-1; the D is unclear. This CDR3 comprises 14 residues. With 1 base removed from V and 4 bases from J, the gap between germline ends came to 8 bases. The germline gives CDR1 SGHVS, CDR2 FQNEAQ. The CDR3 sequence is CASSLEARYNEQFF. The CDR3 DNA is TGTGCCAGCAGCTTAGAGGCCAGGTACAATGAGCAGTTCTTC.

This rearrangement joins TRBV5-5 to TRBJ2-2, with 7 bases fitting TRBD1. The CDR3 spans 15 residues. V lost 0 bases, J lost 8 bases, and 7 bases stayed unmatched. CDR1 and CDR2 (germline): SGHKS, YYEKEE (reference sequence). CDR3 bases: TGTGCCAGCAGCTTGGGTGACAGGGTCATTGGGGAGCTGTTTTTT. It is translated as CASSLGDRVIGELFF.

The V and J genes are TRBV5-1 and TRBJ2-7, with 9 bases matching TRBD2. Trimming removed 3 bases from V and 7 bases from J; junction bases left unmatched: 8. CDR3 length: 14 residues. Germline-derived CDR1 and CDR2 are SGHRS and YFSETQ. This CDR3 reads CASSWASGAGEQYF. As DNA, the CDR3 is TGCGCCAGCAGCTGGGCTAGCGGGGCTGGGGAGCAGTACTTC.

In its sample, this clone is medium-sized. The chain couples TRBV28 to TRBJ1-6, with D unresolved. The CDR3 extends over 13 amino acids. In germline, CDR1 is MDHEN, CDR2 SYDVKM. V lost 0 bases, J lost 7 bases, and 4 bases lay in between. The CDR3 nucleotides are TGTGCCAGCAGTTTATGGGGCAATTCACCCCTCCACTTT. Protein product: CASSLWGNSPLHF.

The chain joins TRBV6-1 to TRBJ2-2, with 8 bases matching TRBD2. CDR1 and CDR2 from the germline V gene are MNHNS and SASEGT. V was clipped by 2 bases and J by 1 base; unmatched bases: 3. CDR3 length: 16 residues. The DNA for the CDR3 is TGTGCCAGCAGTGAATGGCTAGCGGGGAACACCGGGGAGCTGTTTTTT. Translation: CASSEWLAGNTGELFF.

As regards this clone: The sample holds other DNA sequences that translate to the same CDR3. V is TRBV7-9 and J is TRBJ1-5, with D uncertain. The CDR3 is 14 residues long. Germline lookup yields CDR1 SEHNR and CDR2 FQNEAQ (reference sequence). The V gene lost 5 bases and the J gene lost 7 bases, with 15 bases spanning the gap. The CDR3 nucleotides read TGTGCCAGCAGCCCAGACACTCCTGCACAGCCCCAGCATTTT. Its translation is CASSPDTPAQPQHF.

The chain is built from TRBV7-8 and TRBJ1-1; D unclear. The V gene's germline CDR1 is SGHVS and CDR2 FQNEAQ. With 1 base removed from V and 1 base from J, the gap between germline ends came to 4 bases. This CDR3 is built from 13 residues. The DNA for the CDR3 is TGTGCCAGCAGCTTAGATCCGAACACTGAAGCTTTCTTT. Translated, it gives CASSLDPNTEAFF.

This sequence joins TRBV6-6 and TRBJ1-5; D might be TRBD1 (6 bases). The V gene's germline CDR1 is MNHNY and CDR2 SVGAGI (reference sequence). V lost 6 bases and J 1 base, leaving 10 bases between the germline ends. The CDR3 extends over 14 amino acids. CDR3 nucleotides: TGTGCCAGCAGAGAGAGGGGGAGCAATCAGCCCCAGCATTTT. Protein sequence: CASRERGSNQPQHF.

The V gene is TRBV9, the J gene TRBJ2-5; 10 bases fit TRBD2. In germline, CDR1 is SGDLS, CDR2 YYNGEE. J lost 1 base, V lost 0 bases, and 6 bases had no gene match. This CDR3 spans 17 amino acids. The CDR3 bases are TGTGCCAGCAGCGTAGGGGGTAGCGGGGGGCGCCAAGAGACCCAGTACTTC. Translating it yields CASSVGGSGGRQETQYF.

This chain connects TRBV25-1 to TRBJ1-4; weak D call: TRBD1 (5 bases). Trimming removed 8 bases at V and 0 bases at J, with 13 bases between. The CDR3 spans 15 residues. Germline V gives CDR1 MGHDK, CDR2 SYGVNS. The CDR3 DNA reads as TGTGCCAGCGCCGGGACTCTTCCAACTAATGAAAAACTGTTTTTT. The encoded protein is CASAGTLPTNEKLFF.

J is TRBJ1-6 and V is TRBV9; D remains unclear. Trimming took off 2 bases at V and 6 bases at J, with 12 bases between the two ends. Germline V gene sequence: CDR1 SGDLS, CDR2 YYNGEE. The CDR3 loop spans 15 amino acids. Here the CDR3 reads CASSVASHGNSPLHF. CDR3 nucleotide sequence: TGTGCCAGCAGCGTCGCCAGTCACGGTAATTCACCCCTCCACTTT.

V is TRBV7-2 and J is TRBJ2-5; tentatively, D is TRBD1 (6 bases). Germline CDR1 and CDR2: SGHTA and FQGNSA. V was trimmed by 4 bases and J by 4 bases, leaving 13 bases between them. The CDR3 has 14 amino acids. CDR3 nucleotide sequence: TGTGCCAGCAGCTATACGACAGGAGGAGAGACCCAGTACTTC. Protein sequence: CASSYTTGGETQYF.

In DNA, the CDR3 is TGCGCCAGCAGTTTTACGGGCGGCGATACGCAGTATTTT. Protein product: CASSFTGGDTQYF. The chain joins TRBV5-1 to TRBJ2-3; D remains ambiguous. Germline V CDR1 and CDR2: SGHRS, YFSETQ. V was trimmed by 5 bases and J by 6 bases, leaving 13 bases between them. The CDR3 runs 13 residues.

This rearrangement joins TRBV10-3 to TRBJ2-5; D may be TRBD2 (6 bases). CDR3 length: 13 amino acids. V gave up 8 bases and J gave up 5 bases, with 15 bases separating them. Looked up from germline, CDR1 is ENHRY and CDR2 is SYGVKD. The CDR3 reads CAISPGGIETQYF. CDR3 DNA sequence: TGTGCCATCTCTCCTGGGGGGATTGAGACCCAGTACTTC.

This chain joins TRBV10-3 and TRBJ2-1, with D unresolved. Trimming took off 2 bases at V and 2 bases at J, with 1 base between the two ends. CDR1 is ENHRY and CDR2 is SYGVKD in the germline V gene. This CDR3 contains 12 residues. The DNA for the CDR3 is TGTGCCATCAGTGAGGCCTACAATGAGCAGTTCTTC. This codes for CAISEAYNEQFF.